This T cell receptor beta chain derives from a study of CD8+ T cells in alopecia areata. Turning to the study itself: The drug, oral tofacitinib, was given to treated patients at 5 to 10 mg twice daily.

The CDR3 runs to 13 residues. The V end lost 1 base, the J end lost 1 base, and 7 bases lay between the germline ends. Germline CDR1 and CDR2: GTSNPN and SVGIG (reference sequence). This clone was observed a single time. As yet, its antigen is unknown. Sample treatment: oral pan-JAK inhibitor, 5-10 mg twice daily. Alopecia areata patients provided lesional scalp punch biopsies and peripheral blood, both collected for the study. General study points: Among patients, TCR sharing was less clear than in mice, a difference possibly due in part to HLA diversity in the patient population.

cDNA reverse transcribed from extracted RNA served as the sequencing template. Some clones are missing from TCRdb's copy, which holds only in-frame ones; the method was immunoSEQ multiplex PCR. The sample consists of about 150,000 clones, just over 65% of them appearing once. The source was CD4+ T cells sorted from blood, collected at week 4, from a patient treated with tofacitinib. The sequence derives from a human donor with alopecia areata. V is TRBV30 and J is TRBJ1-1, with unresolved D. CDR3 protein: CAWSAHKNTEAFF. DNA for the CDR3: TGTGCCTGGAGTGCCCACAAGAACACTGAAGCTTTCTTT.